This passage covers 6 T cell receptor beta chains from one sample sequenced in a study of CD8+ T cells in alopecia areata. cDNA prepared by RNA extraction and subsequent reverse transcription served as the template for sequencing. The data were produced by immunoSEQ multiplex PCR, yet TCRdb's version contains in-frame clones alone and is incomplete. The table lists about 98,000 clones, 35% to 50% of them singletons. The sequencing input was CD4+ T cells sorted from blood. Source of these receptors: a human donor with alopecia areata.

The chain has TRBV25-1 and TRBJ1-1; 7 nucleotides agree with TRBD1. The CDR3 is made up of 12 amino acids. V gave up 5 bases and J gave up 7 bases; unmatched junction bases: 4. CDR1 is MGHDK and CDR2 is SYGVNS in the germline V gene. CDR3 residues: CASSIGQVEAFF. DNA of the CDR3: TGTGCCAGCAGTATCGGACAGGTTGAAGCTTTCTTT.

V gene TRBV29-1 combines with J gene TRBJ1-6; D is uncertain. Trimming stripped 5 bases from V and 3 bases from J, with 14 bases between. Per germline, CDR1 SQVTM and CDR2 ANQGSEA. The CDR3 extends over 15 amino acids. The CDR3 region is CSVSYDMSYNSPLHF. CDR3 nucleotides: TGCAGCGTTTCTTATGACATGAGCTATAATTCACCCCTCCACTTT.

The chain has TRBV7-9 and TRBJ1-1; D unclear. This CDR3 contains 13 residues. The germline CDR1 and CDR2 sequences are SEHNR and FQNEAQ (reference sequence). V was pared by 2 bases and J by 5 bases, with 9 bases between. The CDR3 coding sequence is TGTGCCAGCAGCTTATCGGCTGAGACTGAAGCTTTCTTT. Translated, it gives CASSLSAETEAFF.

The rearrangement joins TRBV30 to TRBJ1-6; no firm D call. This CDR3 has 15 amino acids. V lost 5 bases and J 7 bases, leaving 18 bases between the germline ends. Germline CDR1 is GTSNPN and CDR2 is SVGIG (reference sequence). The CDR3 spells CAWSRPGSENSPLHF. CDR3 nucleotides: TGTGCCTGGTCCCGGCCTGGGAGCGAGAATTCACCCCTCCACTTT.

The genes are TRBV28 and TRBJ2-7, with D perhaps matching TRBD1 or TRBD2 (5 bases each). V lost 8 bases and J 1 base, leaving 12 bases between the germline ends. CDR1 is MDHEN and CDR2 is SYDVKM in the germline V gene. The length of the CDR3 is 13 residues. The DNA for the CDR3 is TGTGCCAGCGTCCGGGACGTATCCTACGAGCAGTACTTC. Residues: CASVRDVSYEQYF.

This clone was seen only a few times. The DNA of the CDR3 is TGTGCCAGCAGCTTCGGACATCGCTATGGCTACACCTTC. Residues: CASSFGHRYGYTF. The chain carries TRBV7-2 and TRBJ1-2, with D perhaps matching TRBD1 (5 bases). Germline V lookup: CDR1 SGHTA, CDR2 FQGNSA. Trimming cost V 3 bases and J 4 bases, with 9 bases left between them. The CDR3 length is 13 residues.